These 17 T cell receptor beta chains were sequenced from one sample in a study of shared clonotypes between healthy human individuals. Measured with immunoSEQ multiplex PCR; TCRdb has only the in-frame clones, and not every one. Of a few million clones listed, roughly nine tenths are singletons. Source material: naive CD4+ T cells sorted from blood. Noted subset: CD45RA+ positively selected. The source of these receptors is a man between 18 and 29 years old in good health.

The gene calls are TRBV30 and TRBJ2-7; D perhaps matches TRBD2 (6 bases). Germline V CDR1 and CDR2: GTSNPN, SVGIG (reference sequence). The CDR3 is 13 residues long. The CDR3 loop is CAWAGLVGYEQYF. Here the CDR3 DNA reads TGTGCTTGGGCGGGGTTGGTTGGCTACGAGCAGTACTTC.

V is TRBV5-1 and J is TRBJ2-3; D is unclear. V lost 4 bases and J 6 bases, leaving 12 bases between the germline ends. This CDR3 is 13 amino acids long. Germline CDR1 is SGHRS and CDR2 is YFSETQ. As DNA, the CDR3 is TGCGCCAGCAGCCCCTTAGGGTTGGATACGCAGTATTTT. Its translation: CASSPLGLDTQYF.

V gene TRBV5-1 combines with J gene TRBJ2-5, with 14 nucleotides matching TRBD2. Trimming cost V 4 bases and J 4 bases; bases outside gene matches: 12. CDR1 SGHRS and CDR2 YFSETQ come from the germline V gene. CDR3 length: 18 residues. CDR3 sequence: CASSRGTSGSDWSETQYF. CDR3 coding DNA: TGCGCCAGCAGCCGCGGGACTAGCGGGAGTGATTGGTCAGAGACCCAGTACTTC.

V is TRBV27 and J is TRBJ2-5; D not certain. From germline, CDR1 is MNHEY and CDR2 SMNVEV (reference sequence). V was pared by 5 bases and J by 7 bases, with 11 bases between. The CDR3 runs 12 residues. The CDR3 bases are TGTGCCAGCAGTCACCCGATTGGGACCCAGTACTTC. Translating gives CASSHPIGTQYF.

This clone appeared a single time. The same CDR3 arises from other DNA sequences in this sample as well. CDR3 region: CASSLSGTGNTGELFF. Here the CDR3 DNA reads TGTGCCAGCAGCTTGTCAGGGACAGGGAACACCGGGGAGCTGTTTTTT. V gene TRBV7-3 combines with J gene TRBJ2-2, with TRBD1 identical over 8 bases. Trimming took 3 bases from V and 1 from J; bases not matched to a gene: 4. The CDR3 is 16 residues long. The germline V gene encodes CDR1 SGHTA and CDR2 FQGTGA.

This sequence joins TRBV29-1 and TRBJ2-5, with unresolved D. V was pared by 3 bases and J by 1 base, with 6 bases between. Germline loops: CDR1 SQVTM, CDR2 ANQGSEA. This CDR3 region has 12 residues. CDR3 coding DNA: TGCAGCGTTGACAACATCCAAGAGACCCAGTACTTC. It is translated as CSVDNIQETQYF.

This chain connects TRBV7-2 to TRBJ2-5, with 9 bases lining up with TRBD2. The germline CDR1 and CDR2 sequences are SGHTA and FQGNSA. Trimming took 6 bases from V and 2 from J; bases not matched to a gene: 10. The CDR3 length is 16 residues. The CDR3 DNA follows: TGTGCCAGCAGTCGGGCCTGGGCGGGAGGGCAAGAGACCCAGTACTTC. Its translation is CASSRAWAGGQETQYF.

The genes are TRBV9 and TRBJ1-6; the D gene is possibly TRBD1 (6 bases). This CDR3 contains 12 residues. Germline assignment: CDR1 SGDLS and CDR2 YYNGEE. Trimming cost V 6 bases and J 7 bases, with 8 bases left between them. For the CDR3, the DNA is TGTGCCAGCAATCAGGGGAATTCACCCCTCCACTTT. The encoded protein is CASNQGNSPLHF. Complete variable domain (other parts from reference TRBV9 and TRBJ1-6): DSGVTQTPKHLITATGQRVTLRCSPRSGDLSVYWYQQSLDQGLQFLIQYYNGEERAKGNILERFSAQQFPDLHSELNLSSLELGDSALYFCASNQGNSPLHFGNGTRLTVT.

The chain combines TRBV10-2 with TRBJ1-3, with D tentatively TRBD1 (6 bases). Trimming removed 6 bases at V and 4 bases at J, with 13 bases between. This CDR3 has 14 residues. Germline V gene lookup returns CDR1 WSHSY and CDR2 SAAADI. This chain's CDR3 is CASRRDTEGNTIYF. The CDR3 DNA is TGCGCCAGCAGACGGGACACCGAAGGAAACACCATATATTTT.

The V gene is TRBV5-5, the J gene TRBJ2-2; no clear D gene. The V gene lost 2 bases and the J gene lost 6 bases, with 8 bases spanning the gap. The CDR3 covers 13 residues. The germline V gene encodes CDR1 SGHKS and CDR2 YYEKEE (reference sequence). The CDR3, as DNA: TGTGCCAGCAGCTTTCGGTACGCCGGGGAGCTGTTTTTT. The encoded protein is CASSFRYAGELFF.

The rearrangement joins TRBV7-9 to TRBJ2-7; no clear D. Between the trimmed V and J ends, which lost 1 base and 0 bases, there was a span of 10 bases. CDR1 is SEHNR, CDR2 FQNEAQ, per germline (reference sequence). The CDR3 runs 15 residues. The CDR3 is CASSLVSGTSYEQYF. The DNA of the CDR3 is TGTGCCAGCAGCTTAGTCTCGGGTACCTCCTACGAGCAGTACTTC.

The chain joins TRBV9 to TRBJ2-2; TRBD1 agrees at 9 bases. The CDR3 extends over 16 amino acids. Trimming removed 0 bases from V and 7 bases from J; junction bases left unmatched: 7. Germline loops: CDR1 SGDLS, CDR2 YYNGEE. The CDR3 coding sequence is TGTGCCAGCAGCGTAGTGGTGACAGGGGGACACGGGGAGCTGTTTTTT. Translating gives CASSVVVTGGHGELFF.

This chain joins TRBV19 and TRBJ1-5; 7 nucleotides align to TRBD1. CDR3 length: 12 amino acids. The germline CDR1 and CDR2 sequences are LNHDA and SQIVND (reference sequence). V trimming: 9 bases; J trimming: 4 bases; junction bases outside the gene matches: 3. This CDR3 is CASGQANQPQHF. DNA for the CDR3: TGTGCCAGCGGACAGGCAAATCAGCCCCAGCATTTT.

This chain links TRBV27 with TRBJ2-7, with D perhaps given as TRBD1 or TRBD2 (6 bases each). Trimming left V 3 bases short and J 1 base short, with 13 bases between. CDR3 length: 15 amino acids. Germline V gene lookup returns CDR1 MNHEY and CDR2 SMNVEV (reference sequence). Here the CDR3 reads CASSFWGATSYEQYF. CDR3 nucleotides: TGTGCCAGCAGTTTTTGGGGGGCCACTTCCTACGAGCAGTACTTC.

The chain combines TRBV10-3 with TRBJ2-6, with a tentative D call TRBD1 (6 bases). From germline, CDR1 is ENHRY and CDR2 SYGVKD. The CDR3 is 16 amino acids. Trimming shortened V by 9 bases and J by 1 base, and 16 bases separated the two germline ends. The CDR3 nucleotides read TGTGCCATATGGGACACAGTACTGTCTGGGGCCAACGTCCTGACTTTC. Translation: CAIWDTVLSGANVLTF.

Points on this clone: Other DNA sequences in the sample encode the same CDR3. The chain uses TRBV7-2 and TRBJ1-1; no clear D. Trimming took off 1 base at V and 3 bases at J, with 3 bases between the two ends. The CDR3 loop spans 12 amino acids. The germline V gene has CDR1 SGHTA and CDR2 FQGNSA. CDR3 DNA: TGTGCCAGCAGCTTAGTAGACACTGAAGCTTTCTTT. Residues: CASSLVDTEAFF.

This chain uses TRBV18 with TRBJ1-1; a possible D gene is TRBD1 (6 bases). Trimming stripped 2 bases from V and 2 bases from J, with 15 bases between. The V gene's germline CDR1 is KGHSH and CDR2 LQKENI. The CDR3 sequence is 16 residues long. CDR3 nucleotide sequence: TGTGCCAGCTCACCAACGAATGGGGGCACCAACACTGAAGCTTTCTTT. Translation gives CASSPTNGGTNTEAFF. Using reference TRBV18 and TRBJ1-1 for the parts outside the CDR3, the full variable domain is NAGVMQNPRHLVRRRGQEARLRCSPMKGHSHVYWYRQLPEEGLKFMVYLQKENIIDESGMPKERFSAEFPKEGPSILRIQQVVRGDSAAYFCASSPTNGGTNTEAFFGQGTRLTVV.